This T cell receptor (beta chain) was documented in a study of radiation and T cells in renal cell carcinoma. The sample's time point: baseline pretreatment blood. Treatment: 15 Gy SBRT to primary tumor, nephrectomy 4 weeks later. This renal cell carcinoma was of the clear cell type. The method was immunoSEQ multiplex PCR; TCRdb's version includes in-frame clones alone and lacks a portion of them. This table holds roughly 100,000 clones, approximately 86% found once. Losses at the gene ends were 4 bases for V and 3 bases for J; bases not matched to a gene: 2. CDR1 is MNHNS, CDR2 SASEGT, per germline. This CDR3 has 15 amino acids. About this clone itself: Other nucleotide sequences in the sample specify the same CDR3.

The sequence came from a man aged 45 to 65 with renal cell carcinoma. The V call is TRBV6-1, the J call TRBJ2-5; 13 nucleotides agree with TRBD2. The source material was blood, sampled from a patient whose treatment included radiotherapy and nephrectomy. The CDR3 sequence is CASSGTSGGKETQYF. The CDR3 bases are TGTGCCAGCAGTGGGACTAGCGGGGGAAAAGAGACCCAGTACTTC.